This T cell receptor beta chain is drawn from a study of blood T cell repertoires in COVID-19. Produced via immunoSEQ multiplex PCR; TCRdb's table is partial and in-frame only. The sample lists about 500,000 clones; approximately 92% were seen once. This CDR3 spans 14 amino acids. Germline V gene data show CDR1 as MGHRA and CDR2 as YSYEKL. Trimming stripped 0 bases from V and 2 bases from J, with 8 bases between. This sequence joins TRBV4-1 and TRBJ2-7; possible D gene TRBD1, 5 bases. Sequenced input: peripheral blood. The origin of this receptor is a man aged 18 to 35 with COVID-19, enrolled during active disease. CDR3: CASSQEPTAYEQYF. In DNA, the CDR3 is TGCGCCAGCAGCCAAGAACCGACAGCCTACGAGCAGTACTTC.